This T cell receptor beta chain stems from a study of vaccination and CD4 T cells after COVID-19. Looking at the study overall: Convalescents were six males and four females, two of them Hispanic. Blood was drawn a median about 75 days post second dose, range 14 to 241.

Study-wide findings and caveats: Vaccine-specific clones in convalescent patients were spike mono-reactive in 304 of 307 cases.

CD4+ T cells that had been cultured provided DNA sequenced with the Oncomine TCR Beta short-read assay. Using its own MiXCR run on the PCR reads, TCRdb lists one record per CDR3 protein. Of around 13,000 distinct CDR3 sequences in the sample, around 40% were seen once. About this clonotype itself: Its antigen is not identified.

Sample treatment: roughly 10-day PBMC culture with coronavirus spike peptide pools or control peptides (ViraFEST assay). The sequence was obtained from a human donor who had recovered from COVID-19. Sequences were obtained from CD4+ T cells from blood, cultured in vitro.

The CDR3 DNA is TGCGCCAGCAGCCAAGGCTACAACCTGGGAGGCTACACCTTC. Translation gives CASSQGYNLGGYTF. The chain couples TRBV4-3 to TRBJ1-2; D gene ambiguous. The CDR3 runs to 14 residues. V shed 1 base and J shed 8 bases, with 14 bases lying between them. The germline gives CDR1 LGHNA, CDR2 YSLEER.